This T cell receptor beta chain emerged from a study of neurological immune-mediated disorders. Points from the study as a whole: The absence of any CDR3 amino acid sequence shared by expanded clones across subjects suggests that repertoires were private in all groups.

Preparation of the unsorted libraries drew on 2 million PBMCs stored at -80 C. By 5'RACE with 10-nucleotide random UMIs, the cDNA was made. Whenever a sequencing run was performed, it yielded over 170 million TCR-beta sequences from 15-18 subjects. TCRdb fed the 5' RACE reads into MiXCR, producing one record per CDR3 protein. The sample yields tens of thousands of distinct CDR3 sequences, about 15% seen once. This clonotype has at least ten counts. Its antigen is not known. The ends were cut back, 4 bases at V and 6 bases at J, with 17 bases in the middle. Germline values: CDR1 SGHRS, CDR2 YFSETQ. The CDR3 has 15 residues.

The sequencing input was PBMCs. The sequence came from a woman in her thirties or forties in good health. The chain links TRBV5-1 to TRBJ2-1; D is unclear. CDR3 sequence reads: CASSARTISGNEQFF. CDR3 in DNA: TGCGCCAGCAGCGCGCGGACCATCTCAGGCAATGAGCAGTTCTTC.